This TCR beta chain was identified during a study of T cell responses to AZD1222 COVID-19 vaccine. TCRdb's copy holds only in-frame clones and misses some; the assay was immunoSEQ multiplex PCR. Seen here are approximately 120,000 clones, roughly 92% observed once, and the top ten hold 0.85% to 0.95%. Germline V gene sequence: CDR1 SGHNT, CDR2 YYREEE (reference sequence). The CDR3 contains 15 residues. The junction had 4 bases not matched to a gene; V was cut back by 0 bases and J by 1 base. The source is an adult in good health. Specimen: peripheral blood, collected on day 0 of AZD1222 vaccination. The chain employs TRBV5-4 and TRBJ2-7; 7 positions match TRBD2. The CDR3 region has the DNA TGTGCCAGCAGCTTGGGAGGGGACTATTCCTACGAGCAGTACTTC. The encoded protein is CASSLGGDYSYEQYF. Drawing the rest from reference TRBV5-4 and TRBJ2-7, the complete variable domain is ETGVTQSPTHLIKTRGQQVTLRCSSQSGHNTVSWYQQALGQGPQFIFQYYREEENGRGNFPPRFSGLQFPNYSSELNVNALELDDSALYLCASSLGGDYSYEQYFGPGTRLTVT.